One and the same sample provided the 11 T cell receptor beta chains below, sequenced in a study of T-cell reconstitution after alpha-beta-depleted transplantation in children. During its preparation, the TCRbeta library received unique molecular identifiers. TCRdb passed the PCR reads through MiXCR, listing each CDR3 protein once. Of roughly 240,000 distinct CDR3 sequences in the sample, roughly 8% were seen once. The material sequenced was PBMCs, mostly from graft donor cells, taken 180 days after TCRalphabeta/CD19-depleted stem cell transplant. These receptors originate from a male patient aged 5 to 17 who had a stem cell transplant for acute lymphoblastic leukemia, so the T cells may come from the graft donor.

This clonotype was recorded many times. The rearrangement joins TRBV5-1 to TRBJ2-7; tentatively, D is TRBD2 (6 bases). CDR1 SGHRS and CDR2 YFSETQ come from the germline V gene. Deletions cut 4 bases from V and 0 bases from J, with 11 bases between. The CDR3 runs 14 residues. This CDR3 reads CASSAGSGSYEQYF. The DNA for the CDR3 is TGCGCCAGCAGCGCGGGTAGCGGCTCCTACGAGCAGTACTTC. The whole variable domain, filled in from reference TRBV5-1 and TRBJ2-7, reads KAGVTQTPRYLIKTRGQQVTLSCSPISGHRSVSWYQQTPGQGLQFLFEYFSETQRNKGNFPGRFSGRQFSNSRSEMNVSTLELGDSALYLCASSAGSGSYEQYFGPGTRLTVT.

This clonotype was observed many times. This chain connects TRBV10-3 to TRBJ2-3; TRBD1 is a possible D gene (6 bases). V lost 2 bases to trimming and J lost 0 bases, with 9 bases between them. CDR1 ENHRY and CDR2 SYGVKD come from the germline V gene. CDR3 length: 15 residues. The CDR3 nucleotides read TGTGCCATCAGTGAGGGGACACTGAGCACAGATACGCAGTATTTT. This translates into CAISEGTLSTDTQYF.

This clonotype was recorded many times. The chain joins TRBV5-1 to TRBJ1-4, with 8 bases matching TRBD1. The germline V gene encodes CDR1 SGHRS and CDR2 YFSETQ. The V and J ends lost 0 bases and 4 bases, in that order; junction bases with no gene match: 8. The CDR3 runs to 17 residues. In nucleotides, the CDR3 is TGCGCCAGCAGCTTGGGACAGGGGTCTTTTCTTAATGAAAAACTGTTTTTT. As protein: CASSLGQGSFLNEKLFF.

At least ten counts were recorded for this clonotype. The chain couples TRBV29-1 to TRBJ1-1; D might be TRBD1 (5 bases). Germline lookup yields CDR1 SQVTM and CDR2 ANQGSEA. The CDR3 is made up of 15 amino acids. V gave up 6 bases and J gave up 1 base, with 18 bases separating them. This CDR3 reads CSVRFRGEGNTEAFF. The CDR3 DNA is TGCAGCGTCCGGTTCCGAGGGGAGGGGAACACTGAAGCTTTCTTT. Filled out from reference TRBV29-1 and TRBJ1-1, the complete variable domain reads SAVISQKPSRDICQRGTSLTIQCQVDSQVTMMFWYRQQPGQSLTLIATANQGSEATYESGFVIDKFPISRPNLTFSTLTVSNMSPEDSSIYLCSVRFRGEGNTEAFFGQGTRLTVV.

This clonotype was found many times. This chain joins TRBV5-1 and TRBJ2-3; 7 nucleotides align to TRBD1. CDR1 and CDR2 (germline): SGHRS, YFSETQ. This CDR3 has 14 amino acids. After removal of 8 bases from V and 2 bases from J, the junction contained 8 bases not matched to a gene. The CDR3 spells CASGPGQNTDTQYF. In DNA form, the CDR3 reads TGCGCCAGTGGACCGGGACAGAACACAGATACGCAGTATTTT.

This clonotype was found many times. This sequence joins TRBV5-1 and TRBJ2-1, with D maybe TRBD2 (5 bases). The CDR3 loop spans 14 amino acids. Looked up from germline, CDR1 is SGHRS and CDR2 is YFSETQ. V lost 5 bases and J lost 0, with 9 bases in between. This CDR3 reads CASRERSSYNEQFF. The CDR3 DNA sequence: TGCGCCAGCAGAGAGCGGAGCTCCTACAATGAGCAGTTCTTC.

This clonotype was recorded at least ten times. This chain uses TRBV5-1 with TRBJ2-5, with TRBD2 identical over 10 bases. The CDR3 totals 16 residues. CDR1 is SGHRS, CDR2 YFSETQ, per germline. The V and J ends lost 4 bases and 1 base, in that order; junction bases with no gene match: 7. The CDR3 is CASSPGLADRQETQYF. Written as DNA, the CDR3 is TGCGCCAGCAGCCCCGGACTAGCGGACCGCCAAGAGACCCAGTACTTC.

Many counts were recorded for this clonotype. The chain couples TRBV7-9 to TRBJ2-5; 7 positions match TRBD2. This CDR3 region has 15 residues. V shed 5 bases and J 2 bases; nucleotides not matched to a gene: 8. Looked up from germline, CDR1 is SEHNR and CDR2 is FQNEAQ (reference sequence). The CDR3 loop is CASSPRGAGQETQYF. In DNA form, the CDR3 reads TGTGCCAGCAGCCCCCGTGGAGCGGGACAAGAGACCCAGTACTTC.

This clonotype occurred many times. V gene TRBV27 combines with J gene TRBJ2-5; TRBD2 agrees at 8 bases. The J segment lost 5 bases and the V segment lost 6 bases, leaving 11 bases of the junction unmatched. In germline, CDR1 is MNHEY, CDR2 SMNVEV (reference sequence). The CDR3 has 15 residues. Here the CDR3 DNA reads TGTGCCAGCAGACCTAGAGGCGGGAGGTTCGAGACCCAGTACTTC. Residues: CASRPRGGRFETQYF.

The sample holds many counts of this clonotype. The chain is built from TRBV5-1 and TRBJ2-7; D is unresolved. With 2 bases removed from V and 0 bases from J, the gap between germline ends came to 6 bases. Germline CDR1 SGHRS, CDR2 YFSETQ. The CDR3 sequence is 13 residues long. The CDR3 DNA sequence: TGCGCCAGCAGCTTCTCTATCTCCTACGAGCAGTACTTC. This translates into CASSFSISYEQYF. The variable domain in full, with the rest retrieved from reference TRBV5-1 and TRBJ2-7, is KAGVTQTPRYLIKTRGQQVTLSCSPISGHRSVSWYQQTPGQGLQFLFEYFSETQRNKGNFPGRFSGRQFSNSRSEMNVSTLELGDSALYLCASSFSISYEQYFGPGTRLTVT.

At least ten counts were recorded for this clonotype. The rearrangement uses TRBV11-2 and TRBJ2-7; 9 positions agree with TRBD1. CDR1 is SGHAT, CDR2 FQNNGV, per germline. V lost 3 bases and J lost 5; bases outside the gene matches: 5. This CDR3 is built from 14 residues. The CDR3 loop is CASSFGTGIHEQYF. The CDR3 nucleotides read TGTGCCAGCAGCTTCGGGACAGGGATCCACGAGCAGTACTTC.